This TCR beta chain comes out of a study of early T cells in non-severe SARS-CoV-2 infection. At the level of the study: The input, bulk RNA from unsorted whole blood, was sequenced, and chains were unpaired. Overall study findings and caveats: Private and CD4 specificities were missed by VDJdb matching, skewed to anti-spike CD8.

This CDR3 spans 13 amino acids. With 7 bases removed from V and 4 bases from J, the gap between germline ends came to 13 bases. From germline, CDR1 is SGHRS and CDR2 YFSETQ. Unique molecular identifier tags were affixed to discrete cDNA molecules. Each CDR3 protein gets one entry after TCRdb re-called the 5' RACE reads with MiXCR. The sample includes some 80,000 distinct CDR3 sequences, around 12% seen only once; the top ten take about a sixth. Turning to this clonotype: Its antigen is unknown.

The source of this sequence is an adult who was a healthcare worker with PCR-confirmed SARS-CoV-2 infection or an uninfected control (not recorded which). The donor label of this sample is uncertain. Specimen: whole blood, collected at baseline. The V and J genes are TRBV5-1 and TRBJ2-3; D gene ambiguous. In nucleotides, the CDR3 is TGCGCCAGCTTTTCCTTCGAGGCAGATACGCAGTATTTT. This encodes CASFSFEADTQYF.